This TCR beta chain was sequenced in a study of molecular identifiers for immune sequencing clone quantification. Study as a whole: The replicates split RNA from roughly 20,000 or 100,000 naive CD8 cells five ways and sequenced four.

On this clonotype: Its antigen is undetermined.

CDR3 length equals 14 residues. The trim removed 5 bases at V and 2 bases at J, leaving 7 bases unmatched. Per germline, CDR1 DFQATT and CDR2 SNEGSKA (reference sequence). Points from the study as a whole: In a background of under 1.3 million naive cells, spiked Jurkat TCR RNA from one cell was reportedly detectable. Barcodes shared by identical TCR molecules could lead to underestimated sizes of highly expanded clones.

TCRdb redid the calling of the PCR reads with MiXCR, one entry per CDR3 protein. The data show about 500,000 distinct CDR3 sequences, about 21% seen once. The sample consisted of naive CD8+ T cells from blood, with Jurkat cell RNA spiked in. As for subset: FACS-sorted CD8+CD4-CCR7+CD45RA+ naive T cells. The clonotype comes from a human donor in good health. Some libraries in this study had Jurkat cell RNA spiked in. The rearrangement uses TRBV20-1 and TRBJ2-5; TRBD1 agrees at 8 bases. CDR3 sequence: CSARDRIPQETQYF. The DNA of the CDR3 is TGCAGTGCTCGGGACAGGATACCGCAAGAGACCCAGTACTTC.